This T cell receptor beta chain came from a study of blood T cells in healthy people across ages. Trimming took off 5 bases at V and 1 base at J, with 14 bases between the two ends. The CDR3 is 15 residues long. Combining a sample-barcoded 5' primer with a J-beta primer mix, a second PCR ran for roughly 7 to 12 cycles. TCRdb reprocessed the 5' RACE reads via MiXCR and lists one record per CDR3 protein. Of about 1.5 million distinct CDR3 sequences in the sample, roughly 40% were seen once. Findings of the study overall: Older age went with lower TCR beta diversity per million T cells, in a roughly linear way.

In the case of this clonotype: Its target is not known.

This clonotype was obtained from a woman between 18 and 29 years old in good health. Sequencing was performed on blood. The rearrangement joins TRBV12-3 or TRBV12-4 to TRBJ2-5; TRBD1 is a possible D gene (6 bases). The CDR3: CASSNRALGQETQYF. The CDR3 DNA is TGTGCCAGCAGTAACAGGGCTCTAGGCCAAGAGACCCAGTACTTC.